This T cell receptor (beta chain) was identified in a study of T cell responses to AZD1222 COVID-19 vaccine. Study-level points and caveats: No repertoire was sampled before or during the peak T cell response, only after it. In a largely white British group with more females than males, clonal diversity was possibly underestimated. Dominant CD4 TCR responses targeted spike regions 160-218 and 743-854.

A note on this clone: Antigen unknown.

Libraries were prepared by immunoSEQ multiplex PCR; TCRdb keeps only in-frame clonotypes and omits some of them. The table lists about 100,000 clones, approximately 87% of them singletons. Trimming stripped 2 bases from V and 7 bases from J, with 11 bases between. The length of the CDR3 is 13 residues. Germline V gene lookup returns CDR1 MNHEY and CDR2 SMNVEV (reference sequence). This sequence originates from an adult in good health. This material consisted of peripheral blood, taken on day 0 of AZD1222 vaccination. J is TRBJ1-2 and V is TRBV27, with D perhaps TRBD1 (5 bases). The CDR3 region has the DNA TGTGCCAGCAGTTTAGGCTCAAGGGGTGGCTACACCTTC. This sequence encodes CASSLGSRGGYTF.